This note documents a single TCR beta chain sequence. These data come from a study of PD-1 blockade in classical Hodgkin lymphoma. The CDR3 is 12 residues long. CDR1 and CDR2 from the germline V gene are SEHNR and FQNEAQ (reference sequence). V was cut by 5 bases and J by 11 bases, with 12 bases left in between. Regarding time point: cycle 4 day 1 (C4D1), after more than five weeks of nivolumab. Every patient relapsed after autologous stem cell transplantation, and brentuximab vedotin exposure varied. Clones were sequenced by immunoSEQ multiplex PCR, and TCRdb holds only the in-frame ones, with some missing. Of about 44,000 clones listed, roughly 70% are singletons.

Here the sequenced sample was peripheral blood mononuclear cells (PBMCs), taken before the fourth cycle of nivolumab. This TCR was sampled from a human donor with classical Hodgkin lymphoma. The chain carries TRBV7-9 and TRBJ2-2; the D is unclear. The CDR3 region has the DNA TGTGCCAGCAGCCCCCCGAGCCCCGAGCTGTTTTTT. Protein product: CASSPPSPELFF.